The sequence of this T cell receptor beta chain was determined in a study of metastatic and nonmetastatic thyroid tumors (TCRdb year 2020). Background for the entire study: Repertoires were compared across peripheral blood and tumor or nodule tissue samples from malignant and benign thyroid patients. Points the paper makes about the study in general: TCR beta diversity was reported as significantly higher in malignant tumors than in benign nodules, in both blood and tumor samples.

Libraries were built with PCR. The sequencing machine was an Illumina HiSeq 4000. High-throughput sequencing was used to profile the TCR beta-chain CDR3 region of each patient. For the original study's pipeline: The researchers built a classifier to tell apart papillary thyroid cancer patients with distant metastasis, based on CDR3 differences among clinicopathological groups. To measure repertoire diversity the researchers used the Shannon index, while the Morisita-Horn index served to gauge how similar the tumor and blood repertoires were. Clones were called with MiXCR by TCRdb after fastp trimmed the public reads at Q25, and only in-frame beta chains were retained. The V and J calls, along with clone size, are taken from TCRdb and not from the paper's own processing. The sample records approximately 20,000 clones, approximately 15% of which are singletons. Roughly 14% of the sample comes from the top ten.

Before undergoing thyroid surgery, none of the patients had been given any kind of treatment. The study retrospectively analysed patient clinical samples collected from about 2012 to 2019 using T-cell receptor beta sequencing. This clone has ten or more counts. Its antigen target is currently unknown. No base quality values were provided; no much bigger clone lies one nucleotide off. V sheds 3 bases and J sheds 3 bases, leaving 15 bases between their ends. The CDR3 runs 15 residues from the cysteine to the phenylalanine. This entry keeps only the CDR3 DNA: 45 bases, framed from base 1. The germline V gene (reference sequence) supplies CDR1 DFQATT and CDR2 SNEGSKA.

Sequenced sample: tumor tissue. The clonotype was recovered from a female donor with papillary thyroid cancer or a benign thyroid nodule (not recorded which). Some clones in this sample may be carry-over from other donors' samples. Recombination joined TRBV20-1 with TRBJ2-1; the D gene is perhaps TRBD1 or TRBD2, as each covers 5 bases. CDR3 reads: CSARSRGTNYNEQFF. The sequenced DNA: TGCAGTGCTAGGTCCCGGGGCACCAACTACAATGAGCAGTTCTTC.